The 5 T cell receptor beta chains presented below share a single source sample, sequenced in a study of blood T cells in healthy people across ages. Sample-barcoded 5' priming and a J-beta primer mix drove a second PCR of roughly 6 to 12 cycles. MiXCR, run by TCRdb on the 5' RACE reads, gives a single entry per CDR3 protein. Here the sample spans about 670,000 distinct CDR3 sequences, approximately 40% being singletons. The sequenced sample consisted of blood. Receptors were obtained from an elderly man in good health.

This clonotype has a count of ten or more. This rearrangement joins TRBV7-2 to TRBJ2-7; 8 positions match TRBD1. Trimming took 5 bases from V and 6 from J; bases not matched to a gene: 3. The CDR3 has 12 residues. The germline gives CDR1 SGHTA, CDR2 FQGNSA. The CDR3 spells CASSPDRGEQYF. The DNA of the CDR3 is TGTGCCAGCAGCCCAGACAGGGGCGAGCAGTACTTC.

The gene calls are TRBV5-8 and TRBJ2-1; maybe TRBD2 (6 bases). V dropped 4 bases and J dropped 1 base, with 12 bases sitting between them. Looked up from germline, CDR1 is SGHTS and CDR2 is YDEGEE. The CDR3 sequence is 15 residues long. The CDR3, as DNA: TGTGCCAGCAGCCGAGGAGGGTATTCCTACAATGAGCAGTTCTTC. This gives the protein CASSRGGYSYNEQFF.

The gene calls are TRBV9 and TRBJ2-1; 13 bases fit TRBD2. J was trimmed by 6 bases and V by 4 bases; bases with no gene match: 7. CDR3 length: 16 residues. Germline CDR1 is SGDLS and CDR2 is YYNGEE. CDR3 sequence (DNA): TGTGCCAGCAGCCCCGGACTAGCGGGAGTGGGCAATGAGCAGTTCTTC. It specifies CASSPGLAGVGNEQFF.

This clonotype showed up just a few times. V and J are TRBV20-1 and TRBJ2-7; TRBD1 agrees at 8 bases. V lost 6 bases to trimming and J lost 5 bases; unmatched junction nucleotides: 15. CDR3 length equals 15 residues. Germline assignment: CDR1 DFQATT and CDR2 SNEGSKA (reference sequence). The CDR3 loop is CSAEDRTGMQNEQYF. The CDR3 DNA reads TGCAGTGCAGAGGACAGGACAGGGATGCAGAACGAGCAGTACTTC.

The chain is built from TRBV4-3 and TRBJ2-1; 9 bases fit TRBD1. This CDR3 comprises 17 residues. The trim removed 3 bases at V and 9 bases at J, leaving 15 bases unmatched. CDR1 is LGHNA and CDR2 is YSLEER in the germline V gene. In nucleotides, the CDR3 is TGCGCCAGCAGCCAGCGTGGACCGGGACAGGGATACGGTGAGCAGTTCTTC. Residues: CASSQRGPGQGYGEQFF.